Detailed here is one TCR beta chain. Per germline, CDR1 SGHTA and CDR2 FQGNSA. This CDR3 is 14 amino acids long. With 4 bases clipped from V and 8 bases from J, the junction kept 3 bases outside the gene matches. The sample comes from a study of OX40 agonist ivuxolimab in advanced cancers. As for the study in general: Across the patients, intravenous ivuxolimab was delivered every 2 weeks at 0.01 to 10 mg/kg. Those enrolled were approximately 87% male, with a mean age of about 66 years and ages from about 20 to 79.

Generated by immunoSEQ multiplex PCR, the TCRdb table keeps only in-frame clones and is missing some. The sample lists some 110,000 clones, less than 95% occurring once. The specimen was CD4+ or CD8+ T cells sorted from blood, collected in a trial of the OX40 agonist ivuxolimab. The source is an adult with an advanced solid tumor such as melanoma, head and neck, liver or kidney cancer. This chain uses TRBV7-2 with TRBJ2-1, with TRBD1 matching over 12 bases. For the CDR3, the DNA is TGTGCCAGCAGCTCCCGGGACAGGGGGCATGAGCAGTTCTTC. Protein sequence: CASSSRDRGHEQFF.